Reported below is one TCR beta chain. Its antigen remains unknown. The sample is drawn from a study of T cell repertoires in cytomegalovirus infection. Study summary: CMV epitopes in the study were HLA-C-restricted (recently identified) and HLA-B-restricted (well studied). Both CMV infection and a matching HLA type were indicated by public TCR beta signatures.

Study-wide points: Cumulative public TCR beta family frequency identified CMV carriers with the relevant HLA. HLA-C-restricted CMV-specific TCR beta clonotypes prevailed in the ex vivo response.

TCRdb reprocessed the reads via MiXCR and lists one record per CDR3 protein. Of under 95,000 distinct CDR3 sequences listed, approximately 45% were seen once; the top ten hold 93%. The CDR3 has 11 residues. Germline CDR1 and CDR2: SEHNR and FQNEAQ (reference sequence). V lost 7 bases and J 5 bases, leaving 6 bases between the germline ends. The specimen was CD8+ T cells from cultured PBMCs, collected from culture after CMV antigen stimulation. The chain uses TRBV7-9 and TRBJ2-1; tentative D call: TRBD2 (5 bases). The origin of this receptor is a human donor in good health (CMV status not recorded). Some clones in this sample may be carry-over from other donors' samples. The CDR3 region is CASMEDNEQFF. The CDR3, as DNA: TGTGCCAGCATGGAGGACAATGAGCAGTTCTTC.